One and the same sample provided the 18 T cell receptor beta chains below, sequenced in a study of T cell changes during pregnancy in multiple sclerosis. Some clones are missing from TCRdb's copy, which holds only in-frame ones; the method was immunoSEQ multiplex PCR. This table holds around 35,000 clones, roughly 90% found once. The sample here was CD4+ T cells from peripheral blood mononuclear cells, taken in the second trimester of pregnancy. Receptors originate from a female donor with multiple sclerosis, enrolled in a pregnancy study.

The V call is TRBV7-9, the J call TRBJ1-1; 7 bases are a match to TRBD1. This CDR3 is built from 14 residues. The trim removed 2 bases at V and 1 base at J, leaving 1 base unmatched. The germline V gene encodes CDR1 SEHNR and CDR2 FQNEAQ (reference sequence). The CDR3 sequence: CASSLQGGNTEAFF. The CDR3 region has the DNA TGTGCCAGCAGCTTACAGGGGGGGAACACTGAAGCTTTCTTT.

This sequence joins TRBV7-2 and TRBJ2-7, with 8 nucleotides matching TRBD1. The germline V gene has CDR1 SGHTA and CDR2 FQGNSA. V lost 2 bases, J lost 3 bases, and 3 bases stayed unmatched. This CDR3 comprises 14 residues. The CDR3 region is CASSLQQGDYEQYF. The DNA of the CDR3 is TGTGCCAGCAGCTTACAACAGGGGGACTACGAGCAGTACTTC.

The rearrangement joins TRBV5-1 to TRBJ2-7; 8 nucleotides align to TRBD1. Trimming cost V 3 bases and J 2 bases; bases outside gene matches: 7. Per germline, CDR1 SGHRS and CDR2 YFSETQ. The CDR3 loop spans 15 amino acids. The CDR3 spells CASSSGQGGTYEQYF. The CDR3, as DNA: TGCGCCAGCAGCTCAGGACAGGGAGGAACCTACGAGCAGTACTTC.

The chain employs TRBV28 and TRBJ1-4, with a tentative D call TRBD1 (6 bases). Germline V CDR1 and CDR2: MDHEN, SYDVKM. The V end was cut by 6 bases, the J end by 12 bases, with 11 bases between. CDR3 size: 11 residues. The DNA of the CDR3 is TGTGCCAGCAGCACAGGGTATCAACTGTTTTTT. Its protein is CASSTGYQLFF. Full variable domain (missing parts from reference TRBV28 and TRBJ1-4): DVKVTQSSRYLVKRTGEKVFLECVQDMDHENMFWYRQDPGLGLRLIYFSYDVKMKEKGDIPEGYSVSREKKERFSLILESASTNQTSMYLCASSTGYQLFFGSGTQLSVL.

This clone was detected only once. This chain connects TRBV7-6 to TRBJ1-1, with D possibly matching TRBD1 (5 bases). CDR1 and CDR2 (germline): SGHVS, FNYEAQ. The germline V and J ends were trimmed by 5 bases and 7 bases, with 20 bases remaining between them. The CDR3 sequence is 15 residues long. CDR3 region: CASSPREGGVIEAFF. CDR3 bases: TGTGCCAGCAGCCCCAGGGAGGGAGGAGTTATTGAAGCTTTCTTT.

The rearrangement uses TRBV7-8 and TRBJ1-2, with a possible D match to TRBD1 (6 bases). The ends were cut back, 1 base at V and 7 bases at J, with 16 bases in the middle. The CDR3 runs 15 residues. In germline, CDR1 is SGHVS, CDR2 FQNEAQ. The CDR3 DNA sequence: TGTGCCAGCAGCTTAGGATGGTCGGCAGGGGCTGGCTACACCTTC. Protein: CASSLGWSAGAGYTF.

The chain employs TRBV6-6 and TRBJ1-2; no clear D. CDR1 is MNHNY and CDR2 is SVGAGI in the germline V gene (reference sequence). The CDR3 runs to 11 residues. Trimming cost V 9 bases and J 9 bases, with 14 bases left between them. The DNA of the CDR3 is TGTGCCAGTACCTCCCGGTCTAGCTACACCTTC. It is translated as CASTSRSSYTF.

The V gene is TRBV10-3, the J gene TRBJ1-2; a possible D gene is TRBD1 (5 bases). The CDR3 runs to 14 residues. Trimming pared 2 bases from V and 2 bases from J, leaving 9 bases between. The germline gives CDR1 ENHRY, CDR2 SYGVKD. The CDR3 coding sequence is TGTGCCATCAGTGAGAGACAGCCCAACTATGGCTACACCTTC. Its translation is CAISERQPNYGYTF.

This clone was seen only once. The rearrangement uses TRBV5-4 and TRBJ2-1; 7 nucleotides align to TRBD1. The J segment lost 2 bases and the V segment lost 0 bases, leaving 2 bases of the junction unmatched. The CDR3 covers 15 residues. CDR1 is SGHNT and CDR2 is YYREEE in the germline V gene (reference sequence). CDR3 amino acids: CASSLDRGAYNEQFF. As DNA, the CDR3 is TGTGCCAGCAGCTTGGACAGGGGCGCCTACAATGAGCAGTTCTTC.

V and J are TRBV5-1 and TRBJ2-1; 10 bases match TRBD1. J was trimmed by 9 bases and V by 3 bases; bases with no gene match: 12. Germline loops: CDR1 SGHRS, CDR2 YFSETQ. The CDR3 contains 16 residues. The CDR3 loop is CASSSSPGTGVVEQFF. The CDR3 region has the DNA TGCGCCAGCAGCTCCAGTCCCGGGACAGGGGTCGTTGAGCAGTTCTTC.

This clone was counted once. V is TRBV6-5 and J is TRBJ1-2; perhaps TRBD1 as D (5 bases). Germline V gene lookup returns CDR1 MNHEY and CDR2 SVGAGI. CDR3 length: 14 amino acids. Trimming cost V 7 bases and J 3 bases, with 15 bases left between them. The chain's CDR3 is CASTTRAGDYGYTF. CDR3 nucleotides: TGTGCCAGCACCACCAGGGCGGGGGACTATGGCTACACCTTC.

The V gene is TRBV10-3, the J gene TRBJ1-3; TRBD1 aligns across 7 bases. Germline CDR1 and CDR2: ENHRY and SYGVKD. The CDR3 sequence is 18 residues long. Trimming took 7 bases from V and 0 from J; bases not matched to a gene: 15. CDR3 region: CAITSQPGQSSSGNTIYF. The CDR3 bases are TGTGCCATCACTTCTCAACCGGGACAGTCCTCCTCTGGAAACACCATATATTTT.

This chain connects TRBV7-8 to TRBJ2-3, with 8 bases that match TRBD1. Germline CDR1 and CDR2: SGHVS and FQNEAQ. The CDR3 consists of 15 residues. The V segment lost 5 bases and the J segment 1 base; nucleotides outside the gene matches: 5. CDR3 amino acids: CASSPGQVGTDTQYF. The CDR3 nucleotides read TGTGCCAGCAGCCCGGGACAGGTCGGCACAGATACGCAGTATTTT.

This clone was counted once. The CDR3 region is CASRHKQGKANYGYTF. CDR3 nucleotides: TGTGCCAGCAGACACAAACAGGGTAAAGCTAACTATGGCTACACCTTC. V and J are TRBV7-9 and TRBJ1-2; tentative D call: TRBD1 (6 bases). Trimming removed 6 bases at V and 0 bases at J, with 17 bases between. Per the germline V gene, CDR1 is SEHNR and CDR2 is FQNEAQ (reference sequence). This CDR3 is built from 16 residues.

The chain employs TRBV27 and TRBJ2-6, with no clear D. From germline, CDR1 is MNHEY and CDR2 SMNVEV (reference sequence). V was shortened by 6 bases and J by 0 bases, with 12 bases between the two germline ends. The CDR3 covers 16 residues. For the CDR3, the DNA is TGTGCCAGCAGCCCCACAACGTCCTCTGGGGCCAACGTCCTGACTTTC. This codes for CASSPTTSSGANVLTF.

The chain carries TRBV5-4 and TRBJ2-7, with 9 bases lining up with TRBD2. CDR3 size: 14 residues. The trim removed 4 bases at V and 5 bases at J, leaving 7 bases unmatched. In germline, CDR1 is SGHNT, CDR2 YYREEE (reference sequence). The DNA for the CDR3 is TGTGCCAGCAGCCGGGCGGGGGGGAAGCACGAGCAGTACTTC. This gives the protein CASSRAGGKHEQYF.

In this sample, this clone turned up a few times. This rearrangement joins TRBV30 to TRBJ2-5, with no clear D. There are 12 residues in the CDR3. With 4 bases removed from V and 13 bases from J, the gap between germline ends came to 19 bases. From germline, CDR1 is GTSNPN and CDR2 SVGIG (reference sequence). The CDR3 protein is CAWTTDESSVYF. The CDR3 nucleotides are TGTGCCTGGACGACCGATGAATCAAGCGTGTACTTC.

The chain has TRBV6-5 and TRBJ1-2, with TRBD1 matching over 9 bases. The length of the CDR3 is 12 residues. The V and J ends lost 8 bases and 5 bases, in that order; junction bases with no gene match: 3. Germline V gene lookup returns CDR1 MNHEY and CDR2 SVGAGI. CDR3 nucleotides: TGTGCCAGCTGGACAGGGGATTATGGCTACACCTTC. Translating it yields CASWTGDYGYTF.